A single T cell receptor beta chain is shown here with its context. Its antigen is not known. The entry originates in a study of Ad26.COV2.S vaccination and SARS-CoV-2 variants. Whole-study findings and limits: Assessments of TCR breadth and depth may have underestimated the total T cell responses. People given the vaccine had a wider spike-specific TCR breadth than placebo recipients did. Spike-specific responses of CD8+ and CD4+ T cells were reported to display substantial breadth after vaccination. It was found that vaccine and placebo recipients had similar non-spike TCR breadth.

V was pared by 2 bases and J by 4 bases, with 10 bases of the junction left unmatched. The CDR3 has 17 amino acids. CDR1 is SGHVS and CDR2 is FQNEAQ in the germline V gene. Clones were sequenced by immunoSEQ multiplex PCR, and TCRdb holds only the in-frame ones, with some missing. The table lists about 350,000 clones, 92% of them singletons. The chain joins TRBV7-8 to TRBJ1-3, with 8 bases that match TRBD1. The sequencing here drew on peripheral blood, taken after recovery from COVID-19. The sequence was obtained from a human donor who had recovered from COVID-19. DNA of the CDR3: TGTGCCAGCAGCTTAAGACCGACAGGGGCGATAGGAAACACCATATATTTT. It specifies CASSLRPTGAIGNTIYF.